The 9 T cell receptor beta chains listed next were all sequenced from one sample in a study of graft-versus-host responses after intestinal transplantation. No antigens are known for them. Measured with immunoSEQ multiplex PCR; TCRdb has only the in-frame clones, and not every one. The sample carries over 70,000 clones, about 90% recorded once. Material: unstimulated CD8+ T cells sorted from spleen or lymph node cells, obtained before transplant. The receptors were sampled from a human donor who was the organ donor for an intestinal transplant.

This chain links TRBV7-8 with TRBJ2-3; 8 nucleotides agree with TRBD1. Germline loops: CDR1 SGHVS, CDR2 FQNEAQ. The CDR3 is 15 residues long. After removal of 3 bases from V and 1 base from J, the junction contained 3 bases not matched to a gene. The CDR3 DNA follows: TGTGCCAGCAGCTTCAGGGGGCGAGGCACAGATACGCAGTATTTT. Residues: CASSFRGRGTDTQYF.

This chain connects TRBV23-1 to TRBJ2-1, with TRBD1 matching over 10 bases. TRBV23-1 belongs to the ORF category, with a function that is uncertain. J was trimmed by 5 bases and V by 3 bases; bases with no gene match: 19. There are 20 residues in the CDR3. Written as DNA, the CDR3 is TGCGCCAGCAGTCAGCGGGGGTTGGAGACAGGGGGCGGAAGGGACAATGAGCAGTTCTTC. It specifies CASSQRGLETGGGRDNEQFF.

V gene TRBV4-1 combines with J gene TRBJ1-1; 8 bases are shared with TRBD1. The CDR3 loop spans 13 amino acids. Germline CDR1 reads MGHRA; CDR2 reads YSYEKL. With 2 bases clipped from V and 7 bases from J, the junction kept 3 bases outside the gene matches. CDR3 bases: TGCGCCAGCAGCCAAACAGGGGGTAATGAAGCTTTCTTT. It is translated as CASSQTGGNEAFF.

The CDR3: CASSLDAPLAGEDGEQFF. The DNA of the CDR3 is TGTGCCAGCAGCTTAGATGCTCCGCTAGCGGGGGAGGATGGTGAGCAGTTCTTC. The chain joins TRBV7-9 to TRBJ2-1; 10 bases agree with TRBD2. This CDR3 is built from 18 residues. Germline V lookup: CDR1 SEHNR, CDR2 FQNEAQ (reference sequence). The ends lost 1 base at V and 9 bases at J; junction bases unmatched: 15.

This chain joins TRBV7-2 and TRBJ2-3; 10 nucleotides align to TRBD2. V dropped 2 bases and J dropped 5; count of bases not matched to a gene: 7. The germline V gene has CDR1 SGHTA and CDR2 FQGNSA. This CDR3 spans 16 amino acids. The CDR3 bases are TGTGCCAGCAGCTTATCTTCGGGACTAGCGCTAGATACGCAGTATTTT. This encodes CASSLSSGLALDTQYF.

The chain recombines TRBV5-6 with TRBJ1-6; D gene ambiguous. The CDR3 length is 14 residues. The V and J ends lost 0 bases and 5 bases respectively, with 6 bases between them. Looked up from germline, CDR1 is SGHDT and CDR2 is YYEEEE. The CDR3 here is CASSLDGDNSPLHF. The CDR3 DNA is TGTGCCAGCAGCTTGGACGGGGATAATTCACCCCTCCACTTT.

The chain recombines TRBV30 with TRBJ2-3, with D possibly matching TRBD2 (5 bases). The CDR3 is made up of 15 amino acids. The ends were cut back, 4 bases at V and 0 bases at J, with 14 bases in the middle. Germline V gene sequence: CDR1 GTSNPN, CDR2 SVGIG (reference sequence). The CDR3 coding sequence is TGTGCCTGGACCGGAGTGCGGGCAAGCACAGATACGCAGTATTTT. As protein: CAWTGVRASTDTQYF.

The rearrangement joins TRBV20-1 to TRBJ2-7; a weak D match, TRBD2 (5 bases). This CDR3 region has 11 residues. Germline loops: CDR1 DFQATT, CDR2 SNEGSKA (reference sequence). V shed 4 bases and J shed 5 bases, with 9 bases lying between them. The CDR3 DNA reads TGCAGTGCTACGGACGGGAACGAGCAGTACGTC. It translates to CSATDGNEQYV.

This sequence joins TRBV13 and TRBJ2-7, with D possibly being TRBD1 (6 bases). Germline loops: CDR1 PRHDT, CDR2 FYEKMQ (reference sequence). The CDR3 runs 13 residues. The germline V and J ends were trimmed by 5 bases and 4 bases, with 12 bases remaining between them. The CDR3 sequence: CASSKGDLYEQYV. The CDR3, as DNA: TGTGCCAGCAGCAAGGGGGACCTGTACGAGCAGTACGTC.